The rows below give T cell receptor beta chains drawn from one sample of a study of OX40 agonist ivuxolimab in advanced cancers. The repertoire was sequenced with immunoSEQ multiplex PCR; TCRdb's copy has only in-frame clones and lacks some. The sample holds some 59,000 clones, around 82% seen once. The sample was CD4+ or CD8+ T cells sorted from blood, taken in a trial of the OX40 agonist ivuxolimab. The receptors shown here come from an adult with an advanced solid tumor such as melanoma, head and neck, liver or kidney cancer. CDR3s include the opening cysteine and the closing phenylalanine or tryptophan. Each record gives: J gene, V gene, clone size, D gene, CDR3 protein, CDR3 DNA. A D gene is named only where the DNA matches it firmly. The size of a clone is reported for some rows only, either as once, few or many, or as a class for expanded clones.

j_gene: TRBJ2-5; v_gene: TRBV5-6; abundance: few; d_gene: TRBD1; CDR3aa: CASSYGQGAGETQYF; CDR3nt: TGTGCCAGCAGCTATGGACAGGGGGCGGGGGAGACCCAGTACTTC
j_gene: TRBJ2-7; v_gene: TRBV7-9; abundance: NA; d_gene: NA; CDR3aa: CASSRDYGPYEQYF; CDR3nt: TGTGCCAGCAGCCGGGATTACGGTCCCTACGAGCAGTACTTC
j_gene: TRBJ1-1; v_gene: TRBV6-6; abundance: once; d_gene: NA; CDR3aa: CASNRDKGEAFF; CDR3nt: TGTGCCAGCAACAGGGATAAGGGAGAAGCTTTCTTT
j_gene: TRBJ2-1; v_gene: TRBV11-3; abundance: NA; d_gene: TRBD2; CDR3aa: CASSSGGGGRYNEQFF; CDR3nt: TGTGCCAGCAGCTCAGGAGGAGGCGGGAGGTACAATGAGCAGTTCTTC
j_gene: TRBJ2-5; v_gene: TRBV7-3; abundance: NA; d_gene: TRBD2; CDR3aa: CASSLTRTSPETQYF; CDR3nt: TGTGCCAGCAGCTTAACACGGACTAGCCCAGAGACCCAGTACTTC
j_gene: TRBJ2-1; v_gene: TRBV6-5; abundance: NA; d_gene: NA; CDR3aa: CASSSNHDNEQFF; CDR3nt: TGTGCCAGCAGTTCGAACCACGACAATGAGCAGTTCTTC
j_gene: TRBJ2-6; v_gene: TRBV6-1; abundance: NA; d_gene: NA; CDR3aa: CASSLARTGANVLTF; CDR3nt: TGTGCCAGCAGTTTGGCGAGGACTGGGGCCAACGTCCTGACTTTC
j_gene: TRBJ2-2; v_gene: TRBV7-9; abundance: NA; d_gene: TRBD1; CDR3aa: CASSLGQGHTGELFF; CDR3nt: TGTGCCAGCAGCTTGGGACAGGGCCACACCGGGGAGCTGTTTTTT
j_gene: TRBJ1-1; v_gene: TRBV2; abundance: NA; d_gene: NA; CDR3aa: CASSPPRGNTEAFF; CDR3nt: TGTGCCAGCAGTCCCCCCAGGGGGAACACTGAAGCTTTCTTT
j_gene: TRBJ1-4; v_gene: TRBV6-5; abundance: NA; d_gene: TRBD1; CDR3aa: CASSYGPGGFNEKLFF; CDR3nt: TGTGCCAGCAGTTACGGGCCAGGGGGGTTTAATGAAAAACTGTTTTTT
j_gene: TRBJ2-5; v_gene: TRBV7-9; abundance: NA; d_gene: NA; CDR3aa: CASSLASYGGETQYF; CDR3nt: TGTGCCAGCAGCTTAGCCTCGTACGGGGGCGAGACCCAGTACTTC
j_gene: TRBJ2-7; v_gene: TRBV30; abundance: once; d_gene: TRBD2; CDR3aa: CAWRPSGLGEQYF; CDR3nt: TGTGCCTGGAGGCCGTCAGGACTAGGCGAGCAGTACTTC
j_gene: TRBJ2-7; v_gene: TRBV6-6; abundance: NA; d_gene: NA; CDR3aa: CASRGLGKTYEQYF; CDR3nt: TGTGCCAGCAGGGGGCTCGGAAAAACCTACGAGCAGTACTTC
j_gene: TRBJ1-2; v_gene: TRBV19; abundance: NA; d_gene: NA; CDR3aa: CASSIGIGDPLRGYTF; CDR3nt: TGTGCCAGTAGTATAGGCATAGGGGACCCCCTACGGGGCTACACCTTC
j_gene: TRBJ2-1; v_gene: TRBV10-1; abundance: NA; d_gene: TRBD1; CDR3aa: CASSESRGLGDNEQFF; CDR3nt: TGCGCCAGCAGTGAGTCCAGGGGGCTAGGGGACAATGAGCAGTTCTTC
j_gene: TRBJ1-4; v_gene: TRBV13; abundance: NA; d_gene: NA; CDR3aa: CASSKRGVKNEKLFF; CDR3nt: TGTGCCAGCAGCAAACGGGGAGTAAAAAATGAAAAACTGTTTTTT
j_gene: TRBJ1-1; v_gene: TRBV18; abundance: NA; d_gene: NA; CDR3aa: CASSPAGNTEAFF; CDR3nt: TGTGCCAGCTCACCGGCCGGGAACACTGAAGCTTTCTTT
j_gene: TRBJ1-2; v_gene: TRBV30; abundance: NA; d_gene: NA; CDR3aa: CAWRERDYGYTF; CDR3nt: TGTGCCTGGAGAGAGAGGGACTATGGCTACACCTTC
j_gene: TRBJ2-5; v_gene: TRBV7-2; abundance: NA; d_gene: NA; CDR3aa: CASSQRSRETQYF; CDR3nt: TGTGCCAGCAGCCAGCGATCACGAGAGACCCAGTACTTC
j_gene: TRBJ1-2; v_gene: TRBV10-3; abundance: NA; d_gene: NA; CDR3aa: CAISDRQKSGYGYTF; CDR3nt: TGTGCCATCAGTGATCGTCAGAAGTCTGGCTATGGCTACACCTTC
j_gene: TRBJ1-1; v_gene: TRBV6-6; abundance: NA; d_gene: TRBD1; CDR3aa: CASSSGDRVLSKAFF; CDR3nt: TGTGCCAGCAGTTCCGGGGACAGGGTATTAAGTAAAGCTTTCTTT
j_gene: TRBJ2-7; v_gene: TRBV5-1; abundance: NA; d_gene: TRBD1; CDR3aa: CASGQGYEQYF; CDR3nt: TGCGCCAGCGGACAGGGTTACGAGCAGTACTTC
j_gene: TRBJ2-4; v_gene: TRBV5-8; abundance: NA; d_gene: NA; CDR3aa: CASSLAGAQNIQYF; CDR3nt: TGTGCCAGCAGCTTGGCCGGGGCCCAAAACATTCAGTACTTC
j_gene: TRBJ1-1; v_gene: TRBV5-1; abundance: NA; d_gene: NA; CDR3aa: CASSLSQGGRNTEAFF; CDR3nt: TGCGCCAGCAGCCTGAGCCAGGGAGGGAGGAACACTGAAGCTTTCTTT
j_gene: TRBJ1-1; v_gene: TRBV7-2; abundance: once; d_gene: TRBD1; CDR3aa: CASSLQGGLNTEAFF; CDR3nt: TGTGCCAGCAGCTTACAGGGGGGATTGAACACTGAAGCTTTCTTT
j_gene: TRBJ2-2; v_gene: TRBV7-2; abundance: medium-sized; d_gene: TRBD2; CDR3aa: CASSLTGTKGGELFF; CDR3nt: TGTGCCAGCAGCTTAACTGGGACTAAGGGCGGGGAGCTGTTTTTT
j_gene: TRBJ1-3; v_gene: TRBV11-3; abundance: NA; d_gene: NA; CDR3aa: CASSLSGNTIYF; CDR3nt: TGTGCCAGCAGCTTATCCGGAAACACCATATATTTT
j_gene: TRBJ2-7; v_gene: TRBV27; abundance: NA; d_gene: NA; CDR3aa: CASSISTGFYEQYF; CDR3nt: TGTGCCAGCAGTATTTCGACAGGCTTCTACGAGCAGTACTTC
j_gene: TRBJ2-2; v_gene: TRBV27; abundance: NA; d_gene: NA; CDR3aa: CASRTRAGELFF; CDR3nt: TGTGCCAGCAGGACGCGGGCCGGGGAGCTGTTTTTT
j_gene: TRBJ1-3; v_gene: TRBV7-2; abundance: few; d_gene: NA; CDR3aa: CASSTQGGSGNTIYF; CDR3nt: TGTGCCAGCAGTACACAGGGAGGATCTGGAAACACCATATATTTT
j_gene: TRBJ1-2; v_gene: TRBV19; abundance: NA; d_gene: NA; CDR3aa: CASSVTGFNYGYTF; CDR3nt: TGTGCCAGTAGTGTGACGGGATTCAACTATGGCTACACCTTC
j_gene: TRBJ2-3; v_gene: TRBV19; abundance: NA; d_gene: TRBD2; CDR3aa: CASSLGTSGGTDTQYF; CDR3nt: TGTGCCAGTAGTTTGGGGACTAGCGGGGGAACAGATACGCAGTATTTT
j_gene: TRBJ2-2; v_gene: TRBV2; abundance: few; d_gene: NA; CDR3aa: CASRADRNTGELFF; CDR3nt: TGTGCCAGCAGAGCCGACAGGAACACCGGGGAGCTGTTTTTT
j_gene: TRBJ1-4; v_gene: TRBV7-6; abundance: NA; d_gene: TRBD1; CDR3aa: CASSLGQGLNEKLFF; CDR3nt: TGTGCCAGCAGCTTGGGACAGGGCCTTAATGAAAAACTGTTTTTT
j_gene: TRBJ2-6; v_gene: TRBV2; abundance: NA; d_gene: NA; CDR3aa: CASSVWDSNSGANVLTF; CDR3nt: TGTGCCAGCAGTGTCTGGGACTCCAACTCTGGGGCCAACGTCCTGACTTTC
j_gene: TRBJ1-1; v_gene: TRBV2; abundance: once; d_gene: TRBD1; CDR3aa: CASRGQIVNTEAFF; CDR3nt: TGTGCCAGCAGGGGACAGATCGTAAACACTGAAGCTTTCTTT
j_gene: TRBJ1-5; v_gene: TRBV28; abundance: many; d_gene: NA; CDR3aa: CASRQTGYQPQHF; CDR3nt: TGTGCCAGCAGACAAACAGGGTACCAGCCCCAGCATTTT
j_gene: TRBJ2-7; v_gene: TRBV7-2; abundance: NA; d_gene: NA; CDR3aa: CASSLLGYEQYF; CDR3nt: TGTGCCAGCAGTTTGCTTGGGTACGAGCAGTACTTC
j_gene: TRBJ1-4; v_gene: TRBV7-2; abundance: NA; d_gene: NA; CDR3aa: CASSLVGSGTNEKLFF; CDR3nt: TGTGCCAGCAGCTTAGTGGGCTCCGGGACTAATGAAAAACTGTTTTTT
j_gene: TRBJ2-3; v_gene: TRBV6-5; abundance: NA; d_gene: NA; CDR3aa: CASARDTTDTQYF; CDR3nt: TGTGCCAGCGCCCGGGACACAACAGATACGCAGTATTTT
j_gene: TRBJ2-1; v_gene: TRBV25-1; abundance: few; d_gene: NA; CDR3aa: CASSHGRVLNEQFF; CDR3nt: TGTGCCAGCAGTCATGGACGCGTTCTCAATGAGCAGTTCTTC
j_gene: TRBJ2-7; v_gene: TRBV4-2; abundance: NA; d_gene: NA; CDR3aa: CASSWGAAGGGSYEQYF; CDR3nt: TGTGCCAGCAGCTGGGGGGCTGCAGGCGGGGGCTCCTACGAGCAGTACTTC
j_gene: TRBJ2-3; v_gene: TRBV11-2; abundance: NA; d_gene: NA; CDR3aa: CASSPRVGVRTQYF; CDR3nt: TGTGCCAGCAGCCCCCGGGTGGGGGTGCGTACGCAGTATTTT
j_gene: TRBJ1-2; v_gene: TRBV7-2; abundance: NA; d_gene: NA; CDR3aa: CASSLQQGYGYTF; CDR3nt: TGTGCCAGCAGCTTACAACAGGGATATGGCTACACCTTC
j_gene: TRBJ1-6; v_gene: TRBV10-3; abundance: NA; d_gene: TRBD1; CDR3aa: CASSYGTGSSYNSPLHF; CDR3nt: TGTGCCAGCAGTTACGGGACAGGGAGCTCCTATAATTCACCCCTCCACTTT
j_gene: TRBJ2-2; v_gene: TRBV5-6; abundance: NA; d_gene: NA; CDR3aa: CASSITGLIDTGELFF; CDR3nt: TGTGCCAGCAGCATAACAGGGCTTATCGACACCGGGGAGCTGTTTTTT
j_gene: TRBJ1-2; v_gene: TRBV6-6; abundance: few; d_gene: NA; CDR3aa: CASRPGPSNYGYTF; CDR3nt: TGTGCCAGCAGGCCCGGACCTTCTAACTATGGCTACACCTTC
j_gene: TRBJ1-3; v_gene: TRBV21-1; abundance: NA; d_gene: NA; CDR3aa: CASGRMGGNTIYF; CDR3nt: TGTGCCAGCGGGCGGATGGGGGGAAACACCATATATTTT
j_gene: TRBJ2-3; v_gene: TRBV7-2; abundance: NA; d_gene: TRBD1; CDR3aa: CASSSLTGFSSTDTQYF; CDR3nt: TGTGCCAGCAGCTCGTTGACAGGGTTCTCTAGCACAGATACGCAGTATTTT
j_gene: TRBJ1-2; v_gene: TRBV5-3; abundance: NA; d_gene: TRBD1; CDR3aa: CARSQTGVVACGYTF; CDR3nt: TGTGCCAGAAGCCAAACAGGGGTCGTGGCCTGTGGCTACACCTTC
j_gene: TRBJ1-6; v_gene: TRBV6-1; abundance: NA; d_gene: NA; CDR3aa: CASSVRGSPLHF; CDR3nt: TGTGCCAGCAGCGTCAGAGGTTCACCCCTCCACTTT
j_gene: TRBJ1-2; v_gene: TRBV7-8; abundance: NA; d_gene: NA; CDR3aa: CASSYSGAYGYTF; CDR3nt: TGTGCCAGCAGTTATTCAGGGGCTTATGGCTACACCTTC
j_gene: TRBJ2-5; v_gene: TRBV27; abundance: NA; d_gene: NA; CDR3aa: CASSFRGALRAEETQYF; CDR3nt: TGTGCCAGCAGTTTTCGCGGGGCCCTGAGGGCCGAAGAGACCCAGTACTTC
j_gene: TRBJ1-4; v_gene: TRBV6-5; abundance: few; d_gene: NA; CDR3aa: CASSYRRGDSNEKLFF; CDR3nt: TGTGCCAGCAGTTATAGGAGAGGGGATAGTAATGAAAAACTGTTTTTT
j_gene: TRBJ1-2; v_gene: TRBV6-1; abundance: NA; d_gene: TRBD1; CDR3aa: CASSDGTGGLYGYTF; CDR3nt: TGTGCCAGCAGTGACGGGACAGGGGGCCTCTATGGCTACACCTTC
j_gene: TRBJ1-5; v_gene: TRBV29-1; abundance: NA; d_gene: NA; CDR3aa: CSVRIGGLINQPQHF; CDR3nt: TGCAGCGTTCGGATCGGTGGGCTTATCAATCAGCCCCAGCATTTT
j_gene: TRBJ2-5; v_gene: TRBV5-6; abundance: once; d_gene: TRBD1; CDR3aa: CASSPTTGSQETQYF; CDR3nt: TGTGCCAGCAGCCCCACGACAGGGTCCCAAGAGACCCAGTACTTC
j_gene: TRBJ2-2; v_gene: TRBV5-1; abundance: NA; d_gene: NA; CDR3aa: CASSSLSGGTAGELFF; CDR3nt: TGCGCCAGCAGTTCCCTCTCAGGGGGGACGGCCGGGGAGCTGTTTTTT
j_gene: TRBJ1-1; v_gene: TRBV5-4; abundance: NA; d_gene: NA; CDR3aa: CASSLDTTTEAFF; CDR3nt: TGTGCCAGCAGCTTGGACACGACCACTGAAGCTTTCTTT